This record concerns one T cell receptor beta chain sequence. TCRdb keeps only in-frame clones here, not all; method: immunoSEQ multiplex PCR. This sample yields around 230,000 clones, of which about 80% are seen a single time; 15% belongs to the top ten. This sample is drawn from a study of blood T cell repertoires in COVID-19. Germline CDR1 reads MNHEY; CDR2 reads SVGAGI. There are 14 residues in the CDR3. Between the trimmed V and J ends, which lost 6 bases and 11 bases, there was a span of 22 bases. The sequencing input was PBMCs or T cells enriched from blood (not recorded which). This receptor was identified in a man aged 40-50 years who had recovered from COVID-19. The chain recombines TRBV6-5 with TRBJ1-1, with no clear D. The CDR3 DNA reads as TGTGCCAGCAGCCCCCTCTCGACCCGGGGTGGGGCTTTCTTT. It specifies CASSPLSTRGGAFF.